These T cell receptor beta chains were read from a single sample in a study of cytomegalovirus exposure and HLA in healthy donors. Only in-frame clones appear in the TCRdb table, and some are missing; sequencing was by immunoSEQ multiplex PCR. Among some 130,000 clones listed, 76% were seen once. Source material: PBMCs. These receptors all stem from a man aged 35 to 55 in good health and CMV-seronegative. Both conserved end residues are part of each CDR3. A D gene is named only where the DNA matches it firmly. Rows may omit the clone size; those that give it use once, few, many or a size class.

j_gene: TRBJ2-1; v_gene: TRBV5-6; d_gene: NA; abundance: NA; CDR3nt: TGTGCCAGCAGCTTACCCCTCGGTGGTGAGCAGTTCTTC; CDR3aa: CASSLPLGGEQFF
j_gene: TRBJ2-7; v_gene: TRBV30; d_gene: NA; abundance: NA; CDR3nt: TGTGCCTGGGGAGGCCACTACGAGCAGTACTTC; CDR3aa: CAWGGHYEQYF
j_gene: TRBJ1-1; v_gene: TRBV7-3; d_gene: NA; abundance: NA; CDR3nt: TGTGCCAGCAGCTTAAATCAGGGAGGCACTGAAGCTTTCTTT; CDR3aa: CASSLNQGGTEAFF
j_gene: TRBJ2-7; v_gene: TRBV7-3; d_gene: NA; abundance: NA; CDR3nt: TGTGCCAGCAGCTTACAAGGGGAAAACTACGAGCAGTACTTC; CDR3aa: CASSLQGENYEQYF
j_gene: TRBJ1-1; v_gene: TRBV28; d_gene: NA; abundance: NA; CDR3nt: TGTGCCAGCAGTTTTTCCCTAACGGCGGGGGAATGGTTCACTGAAGCTTTCTTT; CDR3aa: CASSFSLTAGEWFTEAFF
j_gene: TRBJ2-6; v_gene: TRBV4-3; d_gene: NA; abundance: NA; CDR3nt: TGCGCCAGCAGCCAAGAGGTAAGTTCTGGGGCCAACATCCTGACTTTC; CDR3aa: CASSQEVSSGANILTF
j_gene: TRBJ1-5; v_gene: TRBV6-1; d_gene: NA; abundance: few; CDR3nt: TGTGCCAGCAGTGAAGCGAACACAATTAGCAATCAGCCCCAGCATTTT; CDR3aa: CASSEANTISNQPQHF
j_gene: TRBJ2-7; v_gene: TRBV18; d_gene: NA; abundance: once; CDR3nt: TGTGCCAGCTCACCACCTCGGGACACCTACGAGCAGTACTTC; CDR3aa: CASSPPRDTYEQYF
j_gene: TRBJ1-1; v_gene: TRBV9; d_gene: NA; abundance: NA; CDR3nt: TGTGCCAGCAGCTTGGGACATCTGAACACTGAAGCTTTCTTT; CDR3aa: CASSLGHLNTEAFF
j_gene: TRBJ1-2; v_gene: TRBV27; d_gene: NA; abundance: NA; CDR3nt: TGTGCCAGCAGTTCCCGGACAGTAGGCTATTTCTATGGCTACACCTTC; CDR3aa: CASSSRTVGYFYGYTF
j_gene: TRBJ1-1; v_gene: TRBV6-4; d_gene: NA; abundance: NA; CDR3nt: TGTGCCAGCCCCCGGGTAGGTCCGATGAACACTGAAGCTTTCTTT; CDR3aa: CASPRVGPMNTEAFF
j_gene: TRBJ2-6; v_gene: TRBV6-1; d_gene: NA; abundance: NA; CDR3nt: TGTGCCAGCAGTGAACGTGGGGCCAACGTCCTGACTTTC; CDR3aa: CASSERGANVLTF
j_gene: TRBJ2-5; v_gene: TRBV5-1; d_gene: TRBD1; abundance: NA; CDR3nt: TGCGCCAGCGAGCCGGGACAGGGTTCCGAGACCCAGTACTTC; CDR3aa: CASEPGQGSETQYF
j_gene: TRBJ2-2; v_gene: TRBV5-1; d_gene: TRBD2; abundance: once; CDR3nt: TGCGCCAGCAGCTTGGCTCCTAGCGGATCCACCGGGGAGCTGTTTTTT; CDR3aa: CASSLAPSGSTGELFF
j_gene: TRBJ2-7; v_gene: TRBV11-1; d_gene: TRBD1; abundance: NA; CDR3nt: TGTGCCAGCAGGGGGACAGGGAGCCCCTACGAGCAGTACTTC; CDR3aa: CASRGTGSPYEQYF
j_gene: TRBJ1-1; v_gene: TRBV6-5; d_gene: NA; abundance: few; CDR3nt: TGTGCCAGCACCGGGGTTCGGAACACTGAAGCTTTCTTT; CDR3aa: CASTGVRNTEAFF
j_gene: TRBJ2-7; v_gene: TRBV30; d_gene: NA; abundance: NA; CDR3nt: TGTGCCTGGAGTACCCCAGGGCCCGAGCAGTACTTC; CDR3aa: CAWSTPGPEQYF
j_gene: TRBJ2-1; v_gene: TRBV27; d_gene: TRBD2; abundance: NA; CDR3nt: TGTGCCAGCAGGGTGGGGCTAGCGGGAGTTGGTGAGCAGTTCTTC; CDR3aa: CASRVGLAGVGEQFF
j_gene: TRBJ2-3; v_gene: TRBV28; d_gene: NA; abundance: NA; CDR3nt: TGTGCCAGCACCAGGACTAGCACAGATACGCAGTATTTT; CDR3aa: CASTRTSTDTQYF
j_gene: TRBJ2-7; v_gene: TRBV27; d_gene: TRBD1; abundance: NA; CDR3nt: TGTGCCAGCAGTAAAGCCGGGACAGGGGGTTACGAGCAGTACTTC; CDR3aa: CASSKAGTGGYEQYF
j_gene: TRBJ1-6; v_gene: TRBV19; d_gene: TRBD1; abundance: once; CDR3nt: TGTGCCAGTAGCACGGGACAGGGGAATTCACCCCTCCACTTT; CDR3aa: CASSTGQGNSPLHF
j_gene: TRBJ2-7; v_gene: TRBV7-3; d_gene: NA; abundance: NA; CDR3nt: TGTGCCAGCAGCTCCCTGGGCGGGGACGAGCAGTACTTC; CDR3aa: CASSSLGGDEQYF
j_gene: TRBJ2-3; v_gene: TRBV5-6; d_gene: TRBD2; abundance: NA; CDR3nt: TGTGCCAGCAGCTTTCGAGGACTAGCGGAAGATACGCAGTATTTT; CDR3aa: CASSFRGLAEDTQYF
j_gene: TRBJ2-7; v_gene: TRBV7-9; d_gene: TRBD1; abundance: NA; CDR3nt: TGTGCCAGCAGCTGGGGACAGGACCTCGAGCAGTACTTC; CDR3aa: CASSWGQDLEQYF
j_gene: TRBJ2-1; v_gene: TRBV6-1; d_gene: TRBD2; abundance: NA; CDR3nt: TGTGCCAGCAGTGTCCAAAGCGGGGGGGAACACAATGAGCAGTTCTTC; CDR3aa: CASSVQSGGEHNEQFF
j_gene: TRBJ2-7; v_gene: TRBV27; d_gene: TRBD1; abundance: NA; CDR3nt: TGTGCCAGCAGAGTGACTGAGGCGAGAGGACAGGGCTCCTACGAGCAGTACTTC; CDR3aa: CASRVTEARGQGSYEQYF
j_gene: TRBJ1-5; v_gene: TRBV7-9; d_gene: NA; abundance: NA; CDR3nt: TGTGCCAGCAGCTTAGCCCCCGACACGGCCAGTAGCAATCAGCCCCAGCATTTT; CDR3aa: CASSLAPDTASSNQPQHF
j_gene: TRBJ1-4; v_gene: TRBV5-1; d_gene: NA; abundance: NA; CDR3nt: TGCGCCAGCAGCTTGGTAGTCTCCGAAAAACTGTTTTTT; CDR3aa: CASSLVVSEKLFF
j_gene: TRBJ2-3; v_gene: TRBV9; d_gene: TRBD2; abundance: NA; CDR3nt: TGTGCCAGCAGCGCTTTAGCGGGGCCTCGAGTAGTTACGCAGTATTTT; CDR3aa: CASSALAGPRVVTQYF
j_gene: TRBJ1-3; v_gene: TRBV29-1; d_gene: NA; abundance: NA; CDR3nt: TGCAGCGTTCGAGAACAGGGATTCTTTTCCGGAAACACCATATATTTT; CDR3aa: CSVREQGFFSGNTIYF
j_gene: TRBJ1-3; v_gene: TRBV11-2; d_gene: TRBD1; abundance: once; CDR3nt: TGTGCCAGCAGCCGACAGGGAGGTGGAAACACCATATATTTT; CDR3aa: CASSRQGGGNTIYF
j_gene: TRBJ1-1; v_gene: TRBV19; d_gene: NA; abundance: NA; CDR3nt: TGTGCCAGTAGTCTCAGGGAGGGTGTGGCCACTGAAGCTTTCTTT; CDR3aa: CASSLREGVATEAFF
j_gene: TRBJ1-2; v_gene: TRBV18; d_gene: NA; abundance: NA; CDR3nt: TGTGCCAGCTCACCCGGAGGTTATGGCTATGGCTACACCTTC; CDR3aa: CASSPGGYGYGYTF